This T cell receptor (beta chain) was recovered during a study of T cell responses to AZD1222 COVID-19 vaccine. Data came from immunoSEQ multiplex PCR; TCRdb stores just in-frame clones and leaves some out. The table lists about 180,000 clones, 70% to 90% of them singletons. Findings and limits, study-wide: Possibly, clonal diversity was underestimated; donors were largely white British and included more females.

This clone was picked up one time. The antigen remains unidentified. With 2 bases clipped from V and 6 bases from J, the junction kept 9 bases outside the gene matches. In germline, CDR1 is SQVTM, CDR2 ANQGSEA. The CDR3 runs to 15 residues. The TCR originated in an adult who received the AZD1222 COVID-19 vaccine. The material sequenced was peripheral blood, taken 28 days after the second AZD1222 dose. The genes are TRBV29-1 and TRBJ2-1; the match to TRBD1 covers 8 bases. CDR3 residues: CSVESRGQGINEQFF. DNA for the CDR3: TGCAGCGTTGAATCGCGAGGACAGGGAATCAATGAGCAGTTCTTC.